The 9 T cell receptor beta chains below were found in one sample sequenced in a study of response to subunit inactivated influenza vaccine. MiXCR, applied by TCRdb to the RT-PCR reads, yields one record per CDR3 protein. The sample lists about 520,000 distinct CDR3 sequences; over 9.5% were seen once. This specimen was PBMCs from blood, taken roughly 48 days after vaccination. All receptors come from a man aged 50-60 years who received an inactivated influenza vaccine.

This chain connects TRBV12-3 or TRBV12-4 to TRBJ2-5, with 7 bases identical to TRBD1. The CDR3 totals 13 residues. The trim removed 4 bases at V and 6 bases at J, leaving 5 bases unmatched. The CDR3 reads CASSSRQGQTQYF. CDR3 coding DNA: TGTGCCAGCAGTTCTAGACAGGGCCAGACCCAGTACTTC.

In this sample, this clonotype turned up a few times. The genes are TRBV12-3 or TRBV12-4 and TRBJ2-5; 12 nucleotides agree with TRBD1. J lost 4 bases, V lost 6 bases, and 0 bases had no gene match. CDR3 length: 13 residues. The CDR3 bases are TGTGCCAGCAGGGGACAGGGGGCAGAGACCCAGTACTTC. Protein: CASRGQGAETQYF.

This chain joins TRBV10-3 and TRBJ2-7; unclear D gene. The V end was cut by 0 bases, the J end by 2 bases, with 11 bases between. The CDR3 length is 15 residues. CDR1 is ENHRY, CDR2 SYGVKD, per germline. The CDR3 DNA is TGTGCCATCAGTGAGTCCGGCAGGCCAACCTACGAGCAGTACTTC. Protein product: CAISESGRPTYEQYF.

This clonotype was counted once. V is TRBV24-1 and J is TRBJ2-1, with 7 nucleotides matching TRBD2. The CDR3 loop spans 15 amino acids. CDR1 and CDR2 from the germline V gene are KGHDR and SFDVKD. The junction had 12 bases not matched to a gene; V was cut back by 12 bases and J by 2 bases. CDR3: CAPAPSGTPYNEQFF. CDR3 coding DNA: TGTGCCCCCGCCCCTAGCGGCACCCCCTACAATGAGCAGTTCTTC.

This clonotype has at least ten counts. The rearrangement links TRBV21-1 to TRBJ2-7; whether TRBD1, the table's D call, matches the DNA was not checked. TRBV21-1 is marked as a pseudogene. CDR3 length: 15 amino acids. The CDR3 reads CASSKNRDRAYEQYF. The CDR3 DNA follows: TGTGCCAGCAGCAAAAATCGGGACAGAGCCTACGAGCAGTACTTC.

This clonotype has a handful of counts. This chain joins TRBV7-9 and TRBJ2-1, with D perhaps TRBD1 (6 bases). CDR1 is SEHNR, CDR2 FQNEAQ, per germline (reference sequence). The V end was cut by 5 bases, the J end by 8 bases, with 16 bases between. CDR3 size: 14 residues. As DNA, the CDR3 is TGTGCCAGCAGCCTCGCCGGCAGGGGCCATGAGCAGTTCTTC. Translated, it gives CASSLAGRGHEQFF.

CDR3 nucleotides: TGTGCCATCAGGGGTACTAATAGGCTAGCGGGAGGGCCAGGTACTGGCGAGCAGTACTTC. Its translation is CAIRGTNRLAGGPGTGEQYF. This chain uses TRBV10-3 with TRBJ2-7; 12 bases line up with TRBD2. The germline CDR1 and CDR2 sequences are ENHRY and SYGVKD. J gave up 6 bases and V 6 bases, and 24 bases lay outside the gene matches. This CDR3 has 20 amino acids.

The rearrangement joins TRBV24-1 to TRBJ2-5; D is undetermined. The CDR3 consists of 11 residues. In germline, CDR1 is KGHDR, CDR2 SFDVKD. V lost 5 bases and J lost 5, with 5 bases in between. CDR3 loop: CATSAGETQYF. CDR3 sequence (DNA): TGTGCCACCAGTGCAGGCGAGACCCAGTACTTC.

The sample holds many counts of this clonotype. The chain carries TRBV20-1 and TRBJ2-5; no firm D call. CDR1 DFQATT and CDR2 SNEGSKA come from the germline V gene (reference sequence). This CDR3 spans 13 amino acids. Trimming removed 0 bases at V and 1 base at J, with 6 bases between. CDR3 in amino acids: CSARDRSQETQYF. In nucleotides, the CDR3 is TGCAGTGCTAGAGATAGGAGCCAAGAGACCCAGTACTTC.